Presented here are 29 T cell receptor beta chains from one specimen sequenced in a study of blood T cell repertoires in COVID-19. Libraries were prepared by immunoSEQ multiplex PCR; TCRdb keeps only in-frame clonotypes and omits some of them. The sample lists 50,000 to 80,000 clones, 84% occurring once. The sample consisted of peripheral blood. These receptors were taken from an older woman with acute or convalescent COVID-19.

V gene TRBV5-1 combines with J gene TRBJ2-1, with 9 bases fitting TRBD2. Germline V CDR1 and CDR2: SGHRS, YFSETQ. The CDR3 extends over 17 amino acids. After removal of 0 bases from V and 3 bases from J, the junction contained 7 bases not matched to a gene. The CDR3 sequence is CASSLAALAGHYNEQFF. The CDR3 nucleotides are TGCGCCAGCAGCTTGGCAGCGCTAGCGGGACACTACAATGAGCAGTTCTTC. Drawing the rest from reference TRBV5-1 and TRBJ2-1, the complete variable domain is KAGVTQTPRYLIKTRGQQVTLSCSPISGHRSVSWYQQTPGQGLQFLFEYFSETQRNKGNFPGRFSGRQFSNSRSEMNVSTLELGDSALYLCASSLAALAGHYNEQFFGPGTRLTVL.

V gene TRBV7-9 combines with J gene TRBJ2-6; 7 bases align to TRBD1. The CDR3 is 15 residues long. Trimming cost V 4 bases and J 2 bases; bases outside gene matches: 2. Germline-derived CDR1 and CDR2 are SEHNR and FQNEAQ (reference sequence). The CDR3 here is CASSSDRAGANVLTF. The DNA for the CDR3 is TGTGCCAGCAGCTCCGACAGGGCTGGGGCCAACGTCCTGACTTTC.

The genes are TRBV5-1 and TRBJ1-4, with unresolved D. Trimming removed 0 bases from V and 5 bases from J, with 8 bases in between. The CDR3 is 14 residues long. The germline CDR1 and CDR2 sequences are SGHRS and YFSETQ. The CDR3 bases are TGCGCCAGCAGCTTGGCCCAGATGAATGAAAAACTGTTTTTT. Its protein is CASSLAQMNEKLFF.

The chain is built from TRBV5-4 and TRBJ2-7; the match to TRBD1 covers 10 bases. J lost 2 bases, V lost 4 bases, and 3 bases had no gene match. Per germline, CDR1 SGHNT and CDR2 YYREEE (reference sequence). The CDR3 is 14 residues long. The CDR3 loop reads CASSQGQGAYEQYF. CDR3 nucleotide sequence: TGTGCCAGCAGCCAAGGACAGGGGGCCTACGAGCAGTACTTC.

The rearrangement links TRBV5-1 to TRBJ2-2; 10 nucleotides line up with TRBD2. The CDR3 spans 16 residues. The germline CDR1 and CDR2 sequences are SGHRS and YFSETQ. Trimming removed 0 bases from V and 7 bases from J; junction bases left unmatched: 6. CDR3 sequence: CASSLAASGGVGELFF. CDR3 sequence (DNA): TGCGCCAGCAGCTTGGCCGCTAGCGGGGGTGTCGGGGAGCTGTTTTTT.

The CDR3 coding sequence is TGTGCCAGCAGCTTTCGGGTCTTCTCTGGGGCCAACGTCCTGACTTTC. The encoded protein is CASSFRVFSGANVLTF. The V gene is TRBV5-5, the J gene TRBJ2-6, with D hard to call. The CDR3 has 16 residues. The ends were cut back, 2 bases at V and 0 bases at J, with 9 bases in the middle. Germline V gene sequence: CDR1 SGHKS, CDR2 YYEKEE (reference sequence).

The V gene is TRBV6-5, the J gene TRBJ1-1, with 10 positions matching TRBD1. Germline V CDR1 and CDR2: MNHEY, SVGAGI. CDR3 length equals 14 residues. The V segment lost 7 bases and the J segment 1 base; nucleotides outside the gene matches: 3. The CDR3 DNA is TGTGCCAGCACCTGGACAGGGGGGAACACTGAAGCTTTCTTT. It encodes CASTWTGGNTEAFF.

The V gene is TRBV11-2, the J gene TRBJ1-1, with 7 nucleotides matching TRBD1. The CDR3 contains 16 residues. Germline trimming cut 4 bases from V and 4 bases from J; bases unmatched to any gene: 12. The germline CDR1 and CDR2 sequences are SGHAT and FQNNGV. The CDR3 spells CASSSSRQGRITEAFF. The CDR3 DNA reads as TGTGCCAGCAGCTCGTCCCGACAGGGAAGGATCACTGAAGCTTTCTTT.

The chain combines TRBV2 with TRBJ2-7, with D possibly being TRBD2 (7 bases). Looked up from germline, CDR1 is SNHLY and CDR2 is FYNNEI. Trimming left V 6 bases short and J 1 base short, with 19 bases between. The CDR3 spans 16 residues. The CDR3 loop reads CASSDGQGGGSYEQYF. CDR3 coding DNA: TGTGCCAGCAGCGACGGGCAGGGAGGGGGATCCTACGAGCAGTACTTC.

The chain combines TRBV3-1 (or the pseudogene TRBV3-2) with TRBJ2-1, with 13 bases lining up with TRBD2. The V gene's germline CDR1 is LGHDT and CDR2 YNNKEL (reference sequence). Germline trimming cut 4 bases from V and 6 bases from J; bases unmatched to any gene: 15. The length of the CDR3 is 19 residues. The CDR3 DNA follows: TGTGCCAGCAGCCGGAGAGGACTAGCGGGGGCCACAAGGGCCAATGAGCAGTTCTTC. It is translated as CASSRRGLAGATRANEQFF.

This clone was seen a single time. The chain employs TRBV4-2 and TRBJ1-1; D not certain. This CDR3 is 12 amino acids long. The germline V and J ends were trimmed by 8 bases and 1 base, with 8 bases remaining between them. Per the germline V gene, CDR1 is LGHNA and CDR2 is YNFKEQ. The CDR3 here is CASGEGNTEAFF. The DNA for the CDR3 is TGTGCCAGCGGGGAGGGGAACACTGAAGCTTTCTTT.

The J gene is TRBJ1-1, the V gene TRBV6-5, with D perhaps matching TRBD1 (5 bases). Germline lookup yields CDR1 MNHEY and CDR2 SVGAGI. CDR3 length: 13 amino acids. Trimming cost V 7 bases and J 7 bases, with 16 bases left between them. For the CDR3, the DNA is TGTGCCAGCACCATTTCAGGGCGAGGTGAAGCTTTCTTT. Protein product: CASTISGRGEAFF.

The genes are TRBV6-1 and TRBJ2-2, with D perhaps matching TRBD2 (6 bases). The CDR3 covers 18 residues. Per the germline V gene, CDR1 is MNHNS and CDR2 is SASEGT. The germline V and J ends were trimmed by 2 bases and 6 bases, with 22 bases remaining between them. CDR3 in DNA: TGTGCCAGCAGTGAATCCCAAAGAGTAGCGGCTCCCGCCGGGGAGCTGTTTTTT. The encoded protein is CASSESQRVAAPAGELFF.

The rearrangement links TRBV5-4 to TRBJ2-5; 11 nucleotides line up with TRBD2. Trimming removed 1 base from V and 1 base from J; junction bases left unmatched: 3. Germline CDR1 SGHNT, CDR2 YYREEE (reference sequence). This CDR3 region has 16 residues. In nucleotides, the CDR3 is TGTGCCAGCAGCTTGCTTAGCGGGGGGGGCCAAGAGACCCAGTACTTC. Translating it yields CASSLLSGGGQETQYF. Drawing the rest from reference TRBV5-4 and TRBJ2-5, the complete variable domain is ETGVTQSPTHLIKTRGQQVTLRCSSQSGHNTVSWYQQALGQGPQFIFQYYREEENGRGNFPPRFSGLQFPNYSSELNVNALELDDSALYLCASSLLSGGGQETQYFGPGTRLLVL.

This clone was detected only once. The chain uses TRBV5-8 and TRBJ1-2, with a possible D match to TRBD1 (5 bases). The germline gives CDR1 SGHTS, CDR2 YDEGEE. V lost 4 bases, J lost 8 bases, and 15 bases lay in between. This CDR3 contains 13 residues. CDR3 in DNA: TGTGCCAGCAGCCCGGTCCAGGGAGGAGGCTACACCTTC. The encoded protein is CASSPVQGGGYTF.

The rearrangement joins TRBV18 to TRBJ1-6; 9 nucleotides line up with TRBD1. Germline trimming cut 3 bases from V and 0 bases from J; bases unmatched to any gene: 3. In germline, CDR1 is KGHSH, CDR2 LQKENI. This CDR3 spans 17 amino acids. The CDR3 reads CASSPGTGSSYNSPLHF. Written as DNA, the CDR3 is TGTGCCAGCTCACCCGGGACAGGGAGCTCCTATAATTCACCCCTCCACTTT. Variable domain in full (rest from reference TRBV18 and TRBJ1-6): NAGVMQNPRHLVRRRGQEARLRCSPMKGHSHVYWYRQLPEEGLKFMVYLQKENIIDESGMPKERFSAEFPKEGPSILRIQQVVRGDSAAYFCASSPGTGSSYNSPLHFGNGTRLTVT.

This chain links TRBV3-1 (or the pseudogene TRBV3-2) with TRBJ1-3, with a possible D match to TRBD1 (5 bases). The germline CDR1 and CDR2 sequences are LGHDT and YNNKEL (reference sequence). The CDR3 totals 17 residues. Between the trimmed V and J ends, which lost 4 bases and 0 bases, there was a span of 16 bases. The CDR3 nucleotides read TGTGCCAGCAGCCGAGTGGGTAGGGGTTCCTCTGGAAACACCATATATTTT. It yields the protein CASSRVGRGSSGNTIYF.

The chain employs TRBV21-1 and TRBJ1-1; the D call of TRBD1 is as the table states it, not checked on the DNA. TRBV21-1 is given as a pseudogene. The CDR3 spans 14 residues. The CDR3 nucleotides read TGTGCCAGCAGCGCAACAGGGGGCATAACTGAAGCTTTCTTT. Translating gives CASSATGGITEAFF.

This chain joins TRBV30 and TRBJ2-7, with D unresolved. V was clipped by 2 bases and J by 1 base, with 6 bases between them. The length of the CDR3 is 12 residues. In germline, CDR1 is GTSNPN, CDR2 SVGIG (reference sequence). The CDR3, as DNA: TGTGCCTGGAGTCGGAGTTCCTACGAGCAGTACTTC. Translated, it gives CAWSRSSYEQYF.

The V gene is TRBV4-2, the J gene TRBJ1-2; tentative D call: TRBD1 (6 bases). This CDR3 contains 15 residues. Per the germline V gene, CDR1 is LGHNA and CDR2 is YNFKEQ. V lost 1 base to trimming and J lost 3 bases, with 12 bases between them. CDR3 DNA: TGTGCCAGCAGCCAAGGTTCGGGGGGCGACTATGGCTACACCTTC. Translated, it gives CASSQGSGGDYGYTF.

This clone occurred once. The chain combines TRBV6-5 with TRBJ2-3; the D gene is possibly TRBD1 (6 bases). Germline CDR1 MNHEY, CDR2 SVGAGI. Trimming cost V 11 bases and J 0 bases, with 12 bases left between them. CDR3 length: 13 amino acids. CDR3 nucleotides: TGTGCCGGCACAGGGCCTAGCACAGATACGCAGTATTTT. Its protein is CAGTGPSTDTQYF.

The chain recombines TRBV5-5 with TRBJ2-3; tentative D call: TRBD2 (5 bases). V lost 0 bases and J lost 1, with 12 bases in between. CDR1 SGHKS and CDR2 YYEKEE come from the germline V gene (reference sequence). The CDR3 runs to 16 residues. DNA for the CDR3: TGTGCCAGCAGCTTGGGATACTGGGGAGGCACAGATACGCAGTATTTT. It translates to CASSLGYWGGTDTQYF.

V usage is TRBV7-6 and J usage is TRBJ1-1; D is perhaps TRBD1 (6 bases). CDR3 length: 13 amino acids. Between the trimmed V and J ends, which lost 2 bases and 3 bases, there was a span of 7 bases. Per the germline V gene, CDR1 is SGHVS and CDR2 is FNYEAQ. In DNA, the CDR3 is TGTGCCAGCAGCTTACGACAGGACACTGAAGCTTTCTTT. Its protein is CASSLRQDTEAFF. Full variable domain (outside the CDR3, taken from reference TRBV7-6 and TRBJ1-1): GAGVSQSPRYKVTKRGQDVALRCDPISGHVSLYWYRQALGQGPEFLTYFNYEAQQDKSGLPNDRFSAERPEGSISTLTIQRTEQRDSAMYRCASSLRQDTEAFFGQGTRLTVV.

The chain links TRBV7-6 to TRBJ2-7; 8 positions agree with TRBD2. J gave up 3 bases and V 1 base, and 2 bases lay outside the gene matches. The CDR3 has 14 residues. Germline CDR1 SGHVS, CDR2 FNYEAQ. The CDR3 here is CASSLESGGYEQYF. CDR3 DNA sequence: TGTGCCAGCAGCTTAGAGAGCGGGGGCTACGAGCAGTACTTC. The full variable domain, completed using reference TRBV7-6 and TRBJ2-7, is GAGVSQSPRYKVTKRGQDVALRCDPISGHVSLYWYRQALGQGPEFLTYFNYEAQQDKSGLPNDRFSAERPEGSISTLTIQRTEQRDSAMYRCASSLESGGYEQYFGPGTRLTVT.

This clone has just one count. The rearrangement uses TRBV6-5 and TRBJ1-2; 11 nucleotides match TRBD1. V was pared by 8 bases and J by 7 bases, with 12 bases of the junction left unmatched. Germline V gene lookup returns CDR1 MNHEY and CDR2 SVGAGI. The length of the CDR3 is 15 residues. The CDR3 coding sequence is TGTGCCAGCCAGGACAGGGGGCGAGGTTGGGGTGGCTACACCTTC. It encodes CASQDRGRGWGGYTF.

The chain couples TRBV11-2 to TRBJ1-2, with TRBD1 matching 9 bases. CDR1 is SGHAT, CDR2 FQNNGV, per germline. The junction had 6 bases not matched to a gene; V was cut back by 4 bases and J by 0 bases. CDR3 length: 16 amino acids. The CDR3, as DNA: TGTGCCAGCAGCTCGGACAGGGGCCGATCTAACTATGGCTACACCTTC. Residues: CASSSDRGRSNYGYTF.

This rearrangement joins TRBV2 to TRBJ2-3, with 9 positions matching TRBD2. The CDR3 runs to 16 residues. The J segment lost 1 base and the V segment lost 3 bases, leaving 5 bases of the junction unmatched. Germline assignment: CDR1 SNHLY and CDR2 FYNNEI. The CDR3 bases are TGTGCCAGCAGTGATTCCTTAGCGGGGGGCACAGATACGCAGTATTTT. Translating it yields CASSDSLAGGTDTQYF.

The genes are TRBV21-1 and TRBJ2-3; the D call of TRBD2 is as the table states it, not checked on the DNA. TRBV21-1 is recorded as a pseudogene. CDR3 size: 12 residues. CDR3 loop: CASIRGTDTQYF. The DNA of the CDR3 is TGTGCCAGCATCCGAGGCACAGATACGCAGTATTTT.

The genes are TRBV6-6 and TRBJ1-1, with D possibly being TRBD1 (6 bases). This CDR3 contains 15 residues. V lost 0 bases and J lost 1, with 9 bases in between. The germline V gene has CDR1 MNHNY and CDR2 SVGAGI (reference sequence). Here the CDR3 reads CASSYSGRGNTEAFF. CDR3 DNA sequence: TGTGCCAGCAGTTACTCGGGCAGGGGGAACACTGAAGCTTTCTTT.